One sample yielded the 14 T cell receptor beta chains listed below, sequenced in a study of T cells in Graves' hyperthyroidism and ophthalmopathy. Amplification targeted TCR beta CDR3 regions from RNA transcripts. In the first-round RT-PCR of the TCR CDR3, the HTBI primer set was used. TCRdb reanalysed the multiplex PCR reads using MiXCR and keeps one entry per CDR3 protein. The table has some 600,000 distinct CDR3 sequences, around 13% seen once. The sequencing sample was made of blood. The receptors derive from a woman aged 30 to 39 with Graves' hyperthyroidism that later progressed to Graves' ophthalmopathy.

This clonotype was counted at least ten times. The CDR3 nucleotides are TGTGCCAGCAGCTCACAGGGTAACTACGAGCAGTACTTC. This encodes CASSSQGNYEQYF. V gene TRBV7-3 combines with J gene TRBJ2-7, with D possibly being TRBD1 (6 bases). The length of the CDR3 is 13 residues. The V and J ends lost 4 bases and 3 bases respectively, with 10 bases between them. The germline V gene has CDR1 SGHTA and CDR2 FQGTGA.

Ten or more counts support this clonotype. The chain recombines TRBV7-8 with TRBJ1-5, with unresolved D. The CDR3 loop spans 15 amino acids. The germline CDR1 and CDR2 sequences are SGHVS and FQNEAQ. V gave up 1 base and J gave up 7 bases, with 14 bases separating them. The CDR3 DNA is TGTGCCAGCAGCTTAGTCGAGGGTGCGGGGCAGCCCCAGCATTTT. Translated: CASSLVEGAGQPQHF.

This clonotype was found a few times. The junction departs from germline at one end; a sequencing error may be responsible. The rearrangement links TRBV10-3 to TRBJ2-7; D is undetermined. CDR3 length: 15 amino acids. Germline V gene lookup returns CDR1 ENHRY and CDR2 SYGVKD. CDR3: CAIREFEELNYEQYF. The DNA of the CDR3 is TGTGCCATCAGGGAGTTTGAGGAGTTAAACTACGAGCAGTACTTC.

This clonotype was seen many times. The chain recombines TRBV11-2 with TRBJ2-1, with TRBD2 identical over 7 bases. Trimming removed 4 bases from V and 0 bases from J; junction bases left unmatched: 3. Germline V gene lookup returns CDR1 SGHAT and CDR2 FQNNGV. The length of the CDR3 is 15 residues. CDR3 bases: TGTGCCAGCAGCTCAGGCGGGAGCTCCTACAATGAGCAGTTCTTC. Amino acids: CASSSGGSSYNEQFF.

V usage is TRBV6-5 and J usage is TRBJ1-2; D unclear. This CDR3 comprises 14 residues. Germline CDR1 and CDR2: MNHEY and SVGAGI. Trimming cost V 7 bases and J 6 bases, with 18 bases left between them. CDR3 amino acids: CASTFLRASHGYTF. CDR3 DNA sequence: TGTGCCAGCACTTTTCTCCGGGCTTCTCATGGCTACACCTTC.

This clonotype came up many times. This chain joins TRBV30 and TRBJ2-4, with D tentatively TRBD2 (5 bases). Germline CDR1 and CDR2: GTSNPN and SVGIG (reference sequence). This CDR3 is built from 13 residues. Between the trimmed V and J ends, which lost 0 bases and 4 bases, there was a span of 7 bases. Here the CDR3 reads CAWSVGGKNIQYF. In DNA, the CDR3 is TGTGCCTGGAGTGTTGGCGGGAAAAACATTCAGTACTTC.

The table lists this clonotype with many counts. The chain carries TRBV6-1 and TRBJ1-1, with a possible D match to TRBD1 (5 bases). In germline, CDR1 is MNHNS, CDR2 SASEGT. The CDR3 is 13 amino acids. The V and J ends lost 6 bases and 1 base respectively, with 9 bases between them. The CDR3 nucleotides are TGTGCCAGCAGAGGGGCCGGGAACACTGAAGCTTTCTTT. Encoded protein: CASRGAGNTEAFF.

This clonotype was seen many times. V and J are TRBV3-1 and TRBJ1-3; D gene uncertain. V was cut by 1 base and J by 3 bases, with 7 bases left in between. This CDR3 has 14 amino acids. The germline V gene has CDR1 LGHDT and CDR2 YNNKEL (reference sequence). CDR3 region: CASSQGVVGNTIYF. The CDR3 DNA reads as TGTGCCAGCAGCCAAGGGGTGGTTGGAAACACCATATATTTT.

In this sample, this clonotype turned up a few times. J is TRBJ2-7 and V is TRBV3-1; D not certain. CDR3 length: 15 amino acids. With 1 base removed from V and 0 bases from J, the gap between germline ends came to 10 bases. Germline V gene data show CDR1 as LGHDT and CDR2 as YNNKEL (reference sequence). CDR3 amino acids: CASSQAAVSSYEQYF. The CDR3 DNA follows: TGTGCCAGCAGCCAAGCGGCGGTTAGCTCCTACGAGCAGTACTTC.

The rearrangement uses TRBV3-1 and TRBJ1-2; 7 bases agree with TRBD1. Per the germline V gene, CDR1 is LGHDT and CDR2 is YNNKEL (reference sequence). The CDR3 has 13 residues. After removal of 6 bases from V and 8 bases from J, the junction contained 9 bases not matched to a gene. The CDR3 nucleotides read TGTGCCAGCAGTCGACAGGGTTTGGCAGGCTACACCTTC. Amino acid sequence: CASSRQGLAGYTF. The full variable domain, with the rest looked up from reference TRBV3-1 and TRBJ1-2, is DTAVSQTPKYLVTQMGNDKSIKCEQNLGHDTMYWYKQDSKKFLKIMFSYNNKELIINETVPNRFSPKSPDKAHLNLHINSLELGDSAVYFCASSRQGLAGYTFGSGTRLTVV.

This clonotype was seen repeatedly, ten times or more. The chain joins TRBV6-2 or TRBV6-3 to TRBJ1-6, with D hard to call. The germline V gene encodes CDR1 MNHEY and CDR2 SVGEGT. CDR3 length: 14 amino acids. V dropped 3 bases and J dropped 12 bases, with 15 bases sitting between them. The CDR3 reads CASSYPGIYQPLHF. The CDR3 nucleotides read TGTGCCAGCAGTTATCCCGGGATCTATCAACCCCTCCACTTT.

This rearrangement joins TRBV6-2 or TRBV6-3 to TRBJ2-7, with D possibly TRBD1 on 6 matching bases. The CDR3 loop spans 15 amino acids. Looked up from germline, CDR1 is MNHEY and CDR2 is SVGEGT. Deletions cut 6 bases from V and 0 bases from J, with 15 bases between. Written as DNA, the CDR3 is TGTGCCAGCAGCCGACAGGCACTAGGCTCCTACGAGCAGTACTTC. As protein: CASSRQALGSYEQYF.

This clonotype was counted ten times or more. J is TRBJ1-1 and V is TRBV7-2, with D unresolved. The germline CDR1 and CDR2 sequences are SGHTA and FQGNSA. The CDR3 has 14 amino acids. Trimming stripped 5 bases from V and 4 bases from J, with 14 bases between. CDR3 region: CASSPTNDGTEAFF. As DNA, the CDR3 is TGTGCCAGCAGCCCAACGAATGATGGCACTGAAGCTTTCTTT.

The CDR3 bases are TGTGCCAGCAGCTTAGGAGTTCTCGGCTACGAGCAGTACTTC. Encoded protein: CASSLGVLGYEQYF. This chain uses TRBV7-9 with TRBJ2-7; D is undetermined. CDR3 length: 14 residues. CDR1 is SEHNR, CDR2 FQNEAQ, per germline (reference sequence). V was shortened by 1 base and J by 3 bases, with 10 bases between the two germline ends.